These T cell receptor beta chains were read from a single sample in a study of blood T cell repertoires in COVID-19. The repertoire was sequenced with immunoSEQ multiplex PCR; TCRdb's copy has only in-frame clones and lacks some. The repertoire holds about 210,000 clones, around 85% seen once, with around a sixth in the top ten. The sample taken for sequencing was PBMCs or T cells enriched from blood (not recorded which). The origin of the receptors is a man in his forties who had recovered from COVID-19. The CDR3 runs from the conserved cysteine through the conserved F or W. D genes are given only for firm matches. The listing skips clone size in some rows; elsewhere it reads once, few, many or a size class.

len,v_gene,j_gene,d_gene,abundance,CDR3nt,CDR3aa
13,TRBV27,TRBJ2-7,-,-,TGTGCCAGCGGTCCTTACTCTCCCTACGAGCAGTACTTC,CASGPYSPYEQYF
15,TRBV7-2,TRBJ1-1,-,-,TGTGCCAGCAGCTTAGGCGTGGGCATGAACACTGAAGCTTTCTTT,CASSLGVGMNTEAFF
15,TRBV7-2,TRBJ2-7,TRBD2,-,TGTGCCAGCAGCTTAGAAACTAGCGGGAGAGGTGAGCAGTACTTC,CASSLETSGRGEQYF
14,TRBV30,TRBJ2-7,-,-,TGTGCCGGAAAAAGCGGAAGTCGCACCTACGAGCAGTACTTC,CAGKSGSRTYEQYF
15,TRBV5-4,TRBJ1-1,TRBD1,-,TGTGCCAGCAGCCCAACAACAGGGGCGAACACTGAAGCTTTCTTT,CASSPTTGANTEAFF
15,TRBV5-5,TRBJ2-7,TRBD1,-,TGTGCCAGCAGCTTGTGGACAGGGGGCGGGTACGAGCAGTACTTC,CASSLWTGGGYEQYF
13,TRBV7-2,TRBJ1-1,-,-,TGTGCCAGCAGCACTCGGGAGGGATCAAAAGCTTTCTTT,CASSTREGSKAFF
15,TRBV7-2,TRBJ1-6,TRBD1,once,TGTGCCAGCAGCCCCCGGACAGGGCAAAATTCACCCCTCCACTTT,CASSPRTGQNSPLHF
13,TRBV12-3/TRBV12-4,TRBJ1-5,-,-,TGTGCCAGCAGTTGGGACAACAATCAGCCCCAGCATTTT,CASSWDNNQPQHF
15,TRBV9,TRBJ2-3,-,-,TGTGCCAGCAGCGTAGATTCCAGGGTAATTGATACGCAGTATTTT,CASSVDSRVIDTQYF
13,TRBV7-9,TRBJ2-2,-,-,TGTGCCGGCCTTAGGGGGTCCACCGGGGAGCTGTTTTTT,CAGLRGSTGELFF
16,TRBV12-5,TRBJ2-3,TRBD2,once,TGTGCTAGTGGCACCGGGACTAGCGGGAGTACAGATACGCAGTATTTT,CASGTGTSGSTDTQYF
15,TRBV7-2,TRBJ2-7,-,-,TGTGCCAGCAGCTTAGGTATTTCTCGCTCCTACGAGCAGTACTTC,CASSLGISRSYEQYF
17,TRBV3-1/TRBV3-2,TRBJ1-5,TRBD1,-,TGTGCCAGCAGAGTGGACAGGGCCCCTGGGGGCAATCAGCCCCAGCATTTT,CASRVDRAPGGNQPQHF
16,TRBV5-1,TRBJ1-1,TRBD1,-,TGCGCCAGCACGCCCGGGACAGGGGGTATGGTCACTGAAGCTTTCTTT,CASTPGTGGMVTEAFF
14,TRBV19,TRBJ2-7,TRBD1,-,TGTGCCAGTAGTCCATGGACAGGGGGTGGGGAGCAGTACTTC,CASSPWTGGGEQYF
14,TRBV13,TRBJ2-5,-,-,TGTGCCAGCAGCGGTACAAGAGGGCAAGAGACCCAGTACTTC,CASSGTRGQETQYF
14,TRBV18,TRBJ1-1,-,once,TGTGCCAGCTCACCCCCAAATCCGGGGACTGAAGCTTTCTTT,CASSPPNPGTEAFF
12,TRBV5-1,TRBJ2-7,TRBD1,-,TGCGCCAGCAGCCGGACAGGGTCCGAGCAGTACTTC,CASSRTGSEQYF
15,TRBV5-4,TRBJ1-1,TRBD1,-,TGTGCCAGCAGCTCAGGGACAGCAGTAAACACTGAAGCTTTCTTT,CASSSGTAVNTEAFF
14,TRBV30,TRBJ1-5,-,-,TGTGCCTGGAGTGGTACTGCTAGCAATCAGCCCCAGCATTTT,CAWSGTASNQPQHF